A selection of T cell receptor beta chains follows, all from one sample in a study of OX40 agonist ivuxolimab in advanced cancers. Only in-frame clones appear in the TCRdb table, and some are missing; sequencing was by immunoSEQ multiplex PCR. The sample records 66,000 or so clones, about nine tenths being singletons. The sample consisted of CD4+ or CD8+ T cells sorted from blood, taken in a trial of the OX40 agonist ivuxolimab. The receptors derive from an adult with an advanced solid tumor such as melanoma, head and neck, liver or kidney cancer. CDR3s include the opening cysteine and the closing phenylalanine or tryptophan. A D gene is named only where the DNA matches it firmly. A row's size may be missing; if present it is once, few, many or a size class.

j_call v_call clone_size d_call cdr3_nt cdr3_aa
TRBJ1-2 TRBV28 . . TGTGCCAGCAGTGACCCGTACCCTGGACTGGACACTTTCAAAGGGGGCTACACCTTC CASSDPYPGLDTFKGGYTF
TRBJ1-2 TRBV5-1 few . TGCGCCAGCAGCTTGATGGGGGGGCAAGAGGGCTACACCTTC CASSLMGGQEGYTF
TRBJ1-1 TRBV7-9 few . TGTGCCAGCAGCCCTGGACAACTAAATGAAGCTTTCTTT CASSPGQLNEAFF
TRBJ1-6 TRBV4-1 . . TGCGCCAGCAGCCAAGATACCGGCGGGAGTTTTAATTCACCCCTCCACTTT CASSQDTGGSFNSPLHF
TRBJ2-3 TRBV4-3 . TRBD2 TGCGCCAGCAGCTTAGAGGCTAGCGGGAGGGCTAGCACAGATACGCAGTATTTT CASSLEASGRASTDTQYF
TRBJ2-5 TRBV15 . . TGTGCCACCAGCAGGACAGGCTATCAAGAGACCCAGTACTTC CATSRTGYQETQYF
TRBJ1-5 TRBV10-3 . . TGTGCCATCAGAGACAGCTTAAGCAATCAGCCCCAGCATTTT CAIRDSLSNQPQHF
TRBJ1-4 TRBV4-1 . TRBD1 TGCGCCAGCAGCCAAGTTAACAGGGGGCGTCGGGAAAAACTGTTTTTT CASSQVNRGRREKLFF
TRBJ1-6 TRBV4-1 . . TGCGCCAGCAGCCAAGAAGGTCGGCGGCCCGACTCCTATAATTCACCCCTCCACTTT CASSQEGRRPDSYNSPLHF
TRBJ2-7 TRBV7-9 . TRBD1 TGTGCCAGCAGCCTTACGACAGGGACCTACGAGCAGTACTTC CASSLTTGTYEQYF
TRBJ2-1 TRBV7-9 . . TGTGCCAGCAGCCAAGATCCAGGGAGCAGCTCCTACAATGAGCAGTTCTTC CASSQDPGSSSYNEQFF
TRBJ2-5 TRBV6-6 once . TGTGCCAGCAGTTACTCAATAGAGACCCAGTACTTC CASSYSIETQYF
TRBJ2-7 TRBV30 . TRBD2 TGTGCCTGGACCACCGGAGGGACTAGCTTGCAGTACTTC CAWTTGGTSLQYF
TRBJ1-1 TRBV7-8 once . TGTGCCAGCAGCGATATCCTCTTCGGCTTCAGCGAGGAAATGGACACTGAAGCTTTCTTT CASSDILFGFSEEMDTEAFF
TRBJ2-5 TRBV7-2 . TRBD1 TGTGCCAGCAGCTTAGAACCAGGGGGCAGGGGCGAGACCCAGTACTTC CASSLEPGGRGETQYF
TRBJ1-6 TRBV27 once . TGTGCCAGCAGTTTATCGATGAGGGTCAATTCACCCCTCCACTTT CASSLSMRVNSPLHF
TRBJ2-1 TRBV21-1 . . TGTGCCAGCAGCCCCCCTAGCGGGAGCGCCTACAATGAGCAGTTCTTC CASSPPSGSAYNEQFF
TRBJ1-1 TRBV5-6 once . TGTGCCAGCAGCTTGTTTTGGGAGGGGAGGAACACTGAAGCTTTCTTT CASSLFWEGRNTEAFF
TRBJ2-2 TRBV27 . . TGTGCCAGCAGTTCGACTAGTCGAAACACCGGGGAGCTGTTTTTT CASSSTSRNTGELFF
TRBJ1-5 TRBV30 . TRBD1 TGTGCCTGGGAGGGACAGGGAAATCAGCCCCAACATTTT CAWEGQGNQPQHF
TRBJ1-1 TRBV10-1 . . TGCGCCAGCAGTGACCCGACAGTGAACACTGAAGCTTTCTTT CASSDPTVNTEAFF
TRBJ1-3 TRBV15 once . TGTGCCACCAGCAGAACCTACAGTGGGACTAGCTCTGGAAACACCATATATTTT CATSRTYSGTSSGNTIYF
TRBJ2-7 TRBV7-2 . . TGTGCCAGCAGCCCGACAGCGTCCTCCGAGCAGTACTTC CASSPTASSEQYF
TRBJ2-7 TRBV6-6 . . TGTGCCAGCAGTCCCCTGGGAGCCACCCTGGCCTACGAGCAGTACTTC CASSPLGATLAYEQYF
TRBJ2-7 TRBV6-5 . . TGTGCCAGCTTCGACGAAAGCTCCTACGAGCAGTACTTC CASFDESSYEQYF
TRBJ1-5 TRBV7-2 . . TGTGCCAGCAGCTTAGCGCTGGCAGGCAATCAGCCCCAGCATTTT CASSLALAGNQPQHF
TRBJ2-2 TRBV18 . . TGTGGGACGCAGGGCATCACCGGGGAGCTGTTTTTT CGTQGITGELFF
TRBJ1-2 TRBV6-1 . TRBD1 TGTGCCAGCAGTGAAACAGGGGGCGTAAAGAACTATGGCTACACCTTC CASSETGGVKNYGYTF
TRBJ2-3 TRBV2 once . TGTGCCACTTCGACCGCTAGCACAGATACGCAGTATTTT CATSTASTDTQYF
TRBJ1-4 TRBV18 . . TGTGCCAGCTCACCGGGACGGTGGGAGGAAAAACTGTTTTTT CASSPGRWEEKLFF
TRBJ1-2 TRBV2 . . TGTGCCAGCAGTAAGGGCGATTATGGCTACACCTTC CASSKGDYGYTF
TRBJ1-5 TRBV4-2 once . TGTGCCAGCAGCCAAGATCGGGGGGCGAGCAATCAGCCCCAGCATTTT CASSQDRGASNQPQHF
TRBJ2-3 TRBV10-3 . . TGTGCCATCAGTGTTATGGCAGATACGCAGTATTTT CAISVMADTQYF
TRBJ2-1 TRBV30 . TRBD2 TGTGCCTGGAGCAGGGGGGGACTAGCGGGACCGAGCTCCTACAATGAGCAGTTCTTC CAWSRGGLAGPSSYNEQFF
TRBJ2-1 TRBV28 . . TGTGCCAGCAGTCTAACTTACAATGAGCAGTTCTTC CASSLTYNEQFF
TRBJ2-1 TRBV6-5 . . TGTGCCAGCAGTACCGGGACTGGCAGTAGCTATGAGCAGTTCTTC CASSTGTGSSYEQFF
TRBJ2-3 TRBV6-1 once . TGTGCCAGCAGTGGACAGCCCGCAGATACGCAGTATTTT CASSGQPADTQYF
TRBJ1-5 TRBV5-6 once TRBD1 TGTGCCAGCAGCCAACGTCGGACAGGGCTAGGATTAAATCAGCCCCAGCATTTT CASSQRRTGLGLNQPQHF
TRBJ1-5 TRBV28 . . TGTGCCAGCAGTTTTTTGGGAAATCAGCCCCAGCATTTT CASSFLGNQPQHF
TRBJ1-4 TRBV28 . . TGTGCCAGCAGCCCGGGGGGAAAAGCAACTAATGAAAAACTGTTTTTT CASSPGGKATNEKLFF
TRBJ1-4 TRBV7-8 . . TGTGCCAGCAGCCCAGGGGCGTCTAATGAAAAACTGTTTTTT CASSPGASNEKLFF
TRBJ1-5 TRBV5-5 . . TGTGCCAGCAGCGAATCCGGGAGAAGGGAGCCCCAGCATTTT CASSESGRREPQHF
TRBJ2-3 TRBV7-6 . TRBD2 TGTGCCAGCAGCCCGGGACTAGCGGGAGGCCCAGATACGCAGTATTTT CASSPGLAGGPDTQYF
TRBJ2-7 TRBV6-4 . TRBD2 TGTGCCAGAGGACTAGCGGATTCCTACGAGCAGTACTTC CARGLADSYEQYF
TRBJ1-1 TRBV10-3 . . TGTGCCATCAGGGACAGAGGCACTGAAGCTTTCTTT CAIRDRGTEAFF
TRBJ2-7 TRBV7-2 . TRBD2 TGTGCCAGCAGCTTGGGACTAGCATTCTACGAGCAGTACTTC CASSLGLAFYEQYF
TRBJ1-4 TRBV27 once . TGTGCCAGCAGACCCCCCCGGCAGTTCGATTCAACTAATGAAAAACTGTTTTTT CASRPPRQFDSTNEKLFF